The rows below give T cell receptor beta chains drawn from one sample of a study of blood T cell repertoires in COVID-19. Measured with immunoSEQ multiplex PCR; TCRdb has only the in-frame clones, and not every one. The sample shows tens of thousands of clones, around 89% of them seen only once. The sequenced sample consisted of peripheral blood. These receptors all stem from an elderly woman with acute or convalescent COVID-19. Both conserved end residues are part of each CDR3. A D gene is named only where the DNA matches it firmly. For some rows the clone size is stated as once, few or many, or as a class when expanded; others skip it.

TRBJ1-3 TRBV14 TRBD1 - CASSQDPWDSFGNTIYF TGTGCCAGCAGCCAAGACCCTTGGGACAGTTTTGGAAACACCATATATTTT
TRBJ2-7 TRBV19 TRBD1 once CASSPYGQGYEQYF TGTGCCAGTAGTCCGTATGGACAGGGGTACGAGCAGTACTTC
TRBJ2-1 TRBV5-1 TRBD1 - CASSLGVAWDRLGLEQFF TGCGCCAGCAGCTTGGGCGTCGCGTGGGACAGACTCGGGTTGGAGCAGTTCTTC
TRBJ2-2 TRBV28 - - CASMRGGLTGELFF TGTGCCAGCATGCGGGGCGGGCTTACCGGGGAGCTGTTTTTT
TRBJ1-6 TRBV18 - - CASSPSPGDSPLHF TGTGCCAGCTCCCCCTCTCCAGGGGATTCACCCCTCCACTTT
TRBJ2-6 TRBV7-2 TRBD2 once CASSLTSGGGGANVLTF TGTGCCAGCAGCCTTACCTCGGGAGGTGGTGGGGCCAACGTCCTGACTTTC
TRBJ1-1 TRBV9 - - CASSAGVGTEAFF TGTGCCAGCAGCGCGGGGGTGGGTACTGAAGCTTTCTTT
TRBJ2-7 TRBV11-3 TRBD1 - CASSLSTGGTKYF TGTGCCAGCAGCCTGTCGACAGGGGGGACAAAGTACTTC
TRBJ2-3 TRBV5-6 - - CASSPTPDWHSQYF TGTGCCAGCAGCCCTACCCCCGACTGGCACTCGCAGTATTTT
TRBJ1-5 TRBV6-5 - - CASSRDSYQPQHF TGTGCCAGCAGCCGCGACAGTTATCAGCCCCAGCATTTT
TRBJ2-3 TRBV18 - - CASSPRASEEDTQYF TGTGCCAGCTCACCTCGGGCTAGCGAGGAAGATACGCAGTATTTT
TRBJ1-3 TRBV5-1 - - CASSPMAVMSSGNTIYF TGCGCCAGCAGCCCAATGGCGGTTATGTCCTCTGGAAACACCATATATTTT
TRBJ1-5 TRBV6-6 - few CASTGGDQPQHF TGTGCCAGCACGGGAGGGGATCAGCCCCAGCATTTT
TRBJ1-2 TRBV18 - - CASSRSGGGLYGYTF TGTGCCAGCTCACGAAGCGGGGGCGGGTTGTATGGCTACACCTTC
TRBJ1-4 TRBV5-6 TRBD1 - CASSFTGGFNEKLFF TGTGCCAGCAGCTTCACAGGGGGCTTTAATGAAAAACTGTTTTTT
TRBJ1-6 TRBV7-3 TRBD1 - CASSPTGGYNSPLHF TGTGCCAGCAGCCCAACAGGGGGCTATAATTCACCCCTCCACTTT
TRBJ1-2 TRBV19 - few CASREGTNYGYTF TGTGCCAGTAGGGAGGGTACTAACTATGGCTACACCTTC
TRBJ2-7 TRBV7-9 - - CASSFRQAVGEQYF TGTGCCAGCAGCTTTAGACAGGCAGTTGGCGAGCAGTACTTC
TRBJ1-1 TRBV12-3/TRBV12-4 - - CASSSFRNTEAFF TGTGCCAGCAGTTCCTTCAGGAACACTGAAGCTTTCTTT
TRBJ2-3 TRBV6-5 TRBD1 - CASSYGTGGRDTQYF TGTGCCAGCAGTTACGGGACAGGGGGCAGAGATACGCAGTATTTT
TRBJ1-5 TRBV6-5 - - CASKQGNQPQHF TGTGCCAGCAAGCAGGGCAATCAGCCCCAGCATTTT
TRBJ2-5 TRBV6-1 TRBD1 - CASSEGDRGGETQYF TGTGCCAGCAGTGAGGGGGACAGGGGTGGCGAGACCCAGTACTTC
TRBJ1-5 TRBV25-1 TRBD1 - CASSGQGGNQPQHF TGTGCCAGCAGCGGACAGGGCGGCAATCAGCCCCAGCATTTT
TRBJ2-3 TRBV5-1 - once CASSSDNTDTQYF TGCGCCAGCAGCTCCGACAACACAGATACGCAGTATTTT
TRBJ2-7 TRBV28 - - CASSLHREWSEQYF TGTGCCAGCAGTTTACACAGGGAGTGGAGCGAGCAGTACTTC
TRBJ2-1 TRBV29-1 TRBD1 once CSVDRVNEQFF TGCAGCGTAGACAGGGTTAATGAGCAGTTCTTC
TRBJ1-1 TRBV15 TRBD1 - CATRTGEGTEAFF TGTGCCACCAGGACAGGGGAGGGGACTGAAGCTTTCTTT
TRBJ1-2 TRBV6-6 TRBD1 once CASTQGQGGSGYTF TGTGCCAGCACCCAAGGACAGGGGGGATCTGGCTACACCTTC
TRBJ2-5 TRBV6-5 - few CASGPVIETQYF TGTGCCAGCGGTCCAGTTATAGAGACCCAGTACTTC
TRBJ2-5 TRBV2 TRBD2 - CASRLAAYQETQYF TGTGCCAGCAGACTAGCGGCGTACCAAGAGACCCAGTACTTC
TRBJ2-2 TRBV20-1 - - CSASKTGETGELFF TGCAGTGCTAGTAAGACAGGCGAGACCGGGGAGCTGTTTTTT
TRBJ1-4 TRBV10-3 - - CAISEFARLTNEKLFF TGTGCCATCAGTGAATTCGCTCGGTTAACTAATGAAAAACTGTTTTTT
TRBJ1-5 TRBV10-3 TRBD1 - CAISEETGIQPQHF TGTGCCATCAGTGAGGAGACAGGGATTCAGCCCCAGCATTTT
TRBJ2-2 TRBV6-5 - - CASRPERDTGELFF TGTGCCAGCAGGCCGGAGAGGGACACCGGGGAGCTGTTTTTT
TRBJ1-5 TRBV2 TRBD1 - CASSDGQGRGINQPQHF TGTGCCAGCAGTGACGGACAGGGAAGGGGGATCAATCAGCCCCAGCATTTT
TRBJ2-7 TRBV5-6 - - CASSLFKGAGSYEQYF TGTGCCAGCAGCTTGTTTAAGGGCGCGGGTTCCTACGAGCAGTACTTC
TRBJ1-1 TRBV9 - - CASSDTSAEAFF TGTGCCAGCAGTGATACTTCTGCTGAAGCTTTCTTT
TRBJ1-5 TRBV19 - few CASKFEANQPQHF TGTGCCAGTAAATTTGAGGCCAATCAGCCCCAGCATTTT
TRBJ1-4 TRBV7-9 TRBD1 - CASSLRTGGITEKLFF TGTGCCAGCAGCCTTCGGACAGGAGGTATAACTGAAAAACTGTTTTTT
TRBJ2-3 TRBV7-2 TRBD2 - CASSERFSGGYTQYF TGTGCCAGCAGTGAGCGGTTTAGCGGGGGATATACGCAGTATTTT
TRBJ1-5 TRBV2 - - CASSQGYSNQPQHF TGTGCCAGCAGTCAGGGGTATAGCAATCAGCCCCAGCATTTT
TRBJ1-2 TRBV7-2 TRBD1 - CASSSVQGVYGYTF TGTGCCAGCAGCTCCGTACAGGGGGTCTATGGCTACACCTTC
TRBJ1-3 TRBV4-1 - - CASSRRGDTGNTIYF TGCGCCAGCAGCCGCCGAGGAGATACTGGAAACACCATATATTTT
TRBJ1-5 TRBV21-1 - - CASSKDPRGREQPQHF TGTGCCAGCAGCAAAGATCCTCGGGGGCGGGAGCAGCCCCAGCATTTT
TRBJ1-1 TRBV5-1 TRBD1 - CASSLDRGDTEAFF TGCGCCAGCAGCTTGGACAGGGGTGACACTGAAGCTTTCTTT
TRBJ2-2 TRBV5-1 TRBD2 - CASSLATSETGELFF TGCGCCAGCAGCTTGGCGACTAGCGAGACCGGGGAGCTGTTTTTT
TRBJ1-3 TRBV7-2 - - CASSPDRSAIYF TGTGCCAGCAGCCCCGACAGGAGTGCCATATATTTT
TRBJ2-1 TRBV19 - few CASSIFAGTNNEQFF TGTGCCAGTAGTATTTTTGCGGGTACCAACAATGAGCAGTTCTTC
TRBJ2-2 TRBV7-3 - - CASSLNPLWNTGELFF TGTGCCAGCAGCTTAAACCCCCTATGGAACACCGGGGAGCTGTTTTTT
TRBJ2-1 TRBV12-3/TRBV12-4 - - CASSFEAWEQFF TGTGCCAGCAGTTTTGAAGCCTGGGAGCAGTTCTTC
TRBJ2-1 TRBV5-1 TRBD2 - CASSLSPGTSNEQFF TGCGCCAGCAGCTTAAGCCCCGGGACTAGCAATGAGCAGTTCTTC
TRBJ2-1 TRBV6-1 - - CASREEDSPNNEQFF TGTGCCAGCAGGGAAGAAGACAGTCCTAACAATGAGCAGTTCTTC
TRBJ1-1 TRBV10-3 - few CAISERGGDTEAFF TGTGCCATCAGTGAAAGGGGCGGGGACACTGAAGCTTTCTTT
TRBJ2-2 TRBV19 TRBD2 - CASIGTSGRRGTGELFF TGTGCCAGTATCGGGACTAGCGGGAGGAGGGGCACCGGGGAGCTGTTTTTT
TRBJ2-2 TRBV24-1 TRBD2 - CATSRSGGSGELFF TGTGCCACCAGTCGTAGCGGGGGGTCCGGGGAGCTGTTTTTT
TRBJ2-7 TRBV5-7 - - CASSFRTVSYEQYF TGTGCCAGCAGCTTCAGGACAGTATCCTACGAGCAGTACTTC
TRBJ2-2 TRBV7-3 TRBD2 few CASSFPTSGGSTGELFF TGTGCCAGCAGCTTCCCAACTAGCGGGGGGAGCACCGGGGAGCTGTTTTTT
TRBJ2-1 TRBV4-1 TRBD2 - CASSQDGSGTSDNEQFF TGCGCCAGCAGCCAAGATGGGAGCGGGACTTCGGACAATGAGCAGTTCTTC